This TCR beta chain is from a study of CD8+ T cells in alopecia areata. Concerning this clone: Antigen: not known.

Germline V CDR1 and CDR2: SQVTM, ANQGSEA. The CDR3 covers 13 residues. V lost 7 bases and J 5 bases, leaving 17 bases between the germline ends. The authors extracted RNA and reverse transcribed it into cDNA as the sequencing template. Sequencing was performed with immunoSEQ multiplex PCR; in TCRdb, only in-frame clones are kept and a portion is missing. Here the sample spans fewer than 200,000 clones, 50% to 60% being singletons. Notes on the study in general: In lesional scalp, particularly from alopecia totalis/universalis, clonality was higher than in normal scalp. Mice showed clearer TCR sharing than patients did, a gap that was possibly HLA-related.

PBMCs provided sorted CD4+ and CD8+ T cells. This TCR was recovered from a human donor with alopecia areata. The chain uses TRBV29-1 and TRBJ1-1; no definite D call. Sequenced material: CD4+ T cells sorted from blood, taken at week 0. The CDR3 DNA reads TGCAGCGCCGATCCTGTTCAAACAACTGAAGCTTTCTTT. It yields the protein CSADPVQTTEAFF.